These 25 T cell receptor beta chains came from one sample sequenced in a study of T cells expressing NK-cell markers. TCRdb re-called the 5' RACE reads, yielding one record per CDR3 amino acid sequence without DNA. Listed are about 430,000 distinct CDR3 sequences; under 1.5% falls within the top ten. Material for sequencing was blood T cells: a sorted CD56 or NKG2C T cell subset, CD4+ or CD8+ T cells, or bulk PBMC T cells (not recorded which). These receptor sequences come from a woman aged 45 to 65 in good health.

This rearrangement joins TRBV5-1 to TRBJ1-1; TCRdb designates TRBD1, a call that cannot be tested without DNA. This CDR3 is built from 15 residues. Germline V gene lookup returns CDR1 SGHRS and CDR2 YFSETQ. CDR3 amino acids: CASSPRTGANTEAFF.

J is TRBJ2-4 and V is TRBV7-6; TCRdb outputs TRBD1, but without DNA this stays unchecked. The CDR3 has 13 residues. CDR1 is SGHVS, CDR2 FNYEAQ, per germline. The CDR3 loop is CASSSQQGAIQYF.

The chain is built from TRBV5-1 and TRBJ2-5; TCRdb gives TRBD1 as the D gene, but with no DNA this cannot be confirmed. Germline CDR1 SGHRS, CDR2 YFSETQ. The CDR3 is 14 amino acids. Here the CDR3 reads CASSLEYREETQYF. Full variable domain (missing parts from reference TRBV5-1 and TRBJ2-5): KAGVTQTPRYLIKTRGQQVTLSCSPISGHRSVSWYQQTPGQGLQFLFEYFSETQRNKGNFPGRFSGRQFSNSRSEMNVSTLELGDSALYLCASSLEYREETQYFGPGTRLLVL.

The chain joins TRBV29-1 to TRBJ1-2; TCRdb returns TRBD1, unconfirmable since there is no DNA. The germline gives CDR1 SQVTM, CDR2 ANQGSEA. The CDR3 extends over 17 amino acids. The CDR3: CSVEKTPQGGKGYGYTF.

The V and J genes are TRBV6-5 and TRBJ2-1; TCRdb returns TRBD2, unconfirmable since there is no DNA. CDR1 is MNHEY and CDR2 is SVGAGI in the germline V gene. The CDR3 is made up of 12 amino acids. The CDR3 region is CASRPVAGEQFF.

The J gene is TRBJ2-7, the V gene TRBV5-6; the D call from TCRdb, TRBD2, cannot be confirmed without DNA. The CDR3 totals 13 residues. Germline values: CDR1 SGHDT, CDR2 YYEEEE. The chain's CDR3 is CASQLRGSYEQYF.

The rearrangement links TRBV29-1 to TRBJ1-2; TCRdb outputs TRBD1, but without DNA this stays unchecked. The V gene's germline CDR1 is SQVTM and CDR2 ANQGSEA. CDR3 length: 12 residues. The CDR3 loop reads CSVRDTGPTYTF. Full variable domain (missing parts from reference TRBV29-1 and TRBJ1-2): SAVISQKPSRDICQRGTSLTIQCQVDSQVTMMFWYRQQPGQSLTLIATANQGSEATYESGFVIDKFPISRPNLTFSTLTVSNMSPEDSSIYLCSVRDTGPTYTFGSGTRLTVV.

The genes are TRBV5-5 and TRBJ2-3; there is no DNA to check the TCRdb D call of TRBD1. The CDR3 totals 14 residues. Looked up from germline, CDR1 is SGHKS and CDR2 is YYEKEE (reference sequence). The CDR3 sequence is CASSGTGGLGTQYF.

The V and J genes are TRBV3-1 and TRBJ2-7. This CDR3 is built from 14 residues. In germline, CDR1 is LGHDT, CDR2 YNNKEL (reference sequence). CDR3 sequence: CASSQEVSSYEQYF.

The gene calls are TRBV3-1 and TRBJ2-5; with no DNA, the TCRdb D assignment of TRBD2 cannot be verified. The CDR3 extends over 17 amino acids. The germline gives CDR1 LGHDT, CDR2 YNNKEL (reference sequence). CDR3: CASSQAPPGLARETQYF.

This sequence joins TRBV29-1 and TRBJ2-5; TCRdb's D call, TRBD1, is unchecked because there is no DNA. Per the germline V gene, CDR1 is SQVTM and CDR2 is ANQGSEA. This CDR3 has 14 amino acids. The CDR3 region is CSVLTGGNQETQYF.

The chain employs TRBV2 and TRBJ2-2; the TRBD1 assignment by TCRdb is unverifiable without DNA. CDR3 length equals 14 residues. CDR1 SNHLY and CDR2 FYNNEI come from the germline V gene. The chain's CDR3 is CASTRDRGAGELFF.

The chain employs TRBV7-8 and TRBJ1-3. The V gene's germline CDR1 is SGHVS and CDR2 FQNEAQ. The CDR3 is made up of 17 amino acids. CDR3 amino acids: CASSLGSSQISGNTIYF.

The V gene is TRBV24-1, the J gene TRBJ1-5. Germline V gives CDR1 KGHDR, CDR2 SFDVKD. This CDR3 spans 13 amino acids. CDR3 in amino acids: CATSGTVDQPQHF.

The V and J genes are TRBV4-1 and TRBJ2-5. CDR1 MGHRA and CDR2 YSYEKL come from the germline V gene. This CDR3 region has 14 residues. The CDR3: CASSQGIQQETQYF.

The chain has TRBV19 and TRBJ2-5; the TRBD2 assignment by TCRdb is unverifiable without DNA. This CDR3 comprises 16 residues. Germline values: CDR1 LNHDA, CDR2 SQIVND (reference sequence). Here the CDR3 reads CASSGLIGPSKETQYF.

The V call is TRBV18, the J call TRBJ1-6. Germline V gives CDR1 KGHSH, CDR2 LQKENI. The CDR3 sequence is 15 residues long. The CDR3 here is CASSRQGIYDSPLHF. Based on the CDR3 plus reference TRBV18 and TRBJ1-6, the full variable domain is NAGVMQNPRHLVRRRGQEARLRCSPMKGHSHVYWYRQLPEEGLKFMVYLQKENIIDESGMPKERFSAEFPKEGPSILRIQQVVRGDSAAYFCASSRQGIYDSPLHFGNGTRLTVT.

The chain has TRBV14 and TRBJ2-2. The germline gives CDR1 SGHDN, CDR2 FVKESK. This CDR3 is 14 amino acids long. This CDR3 is CASSQLQLTGELFF.

CDR3 protein: CASSFGSEKLFF. J is TRBJ1-4 and V is TRBV7-8. Germline lookup yields CDR1 SGHVS and CDR2 FQNEAQ. This CDR3 spans 12 amino acids.

The chain uses TRBV21-1 and TRBJ1-5. TRBV21-1 is a documented pseudogene. The CDR3 sequence is 12 residues long. Here the CDR3 reads CASSHADQPQHF.

The chain employs TRBV4-1 and TRBJ2-3. The CDR3 runs 11 residues. Germline V lookup: CDR1 MGHRA, CDR2 YSYEKL. The CDR3 spells CASSQGLTQYF.

CDR3 loop: CSARDSLGADTQYF. The chain combines TRBV20-1 with TRBJ2-3; TCRdb's D gene call, TRBD1, goes unchecked for lack of DNA. CDR1 is DFQATT and CDR2 is SNEGSKA in the germline V gene (reference sequence). The CDR3 runs 14 residues.

Here the CDR3 reads CASSWGTGGRGRHF. This chain connects TRBV12-3 or TRBV12-4 to TRBJ1-5; checking the TCRdb D call of TRBD1 is not possible without DNA. The CDR3 has 14 amino acids.

The chain employs TRBV15 and TRBJ2-3; the D gene TCRdb calls, TRBD1, cannot be checked with no DNA. Germline assignment: CDR1 LNHNV and CDR2 YYDKDF (reference sequence). The CDR3 is made up of 18 amino acids. The CDR3 spells CATSRVANRGRLADTQYF.

The chain links TRBV4-1 to TRBJ2-5; no DNA is available, so the TRBD2 call from TCRdb remains unchecked. Germline assignment: CDR1 MGHRA and CDR2 YSYEKL. CDR3 length equals 16 residues. CDR3 residues: CASSQGPAGGSETQYF.